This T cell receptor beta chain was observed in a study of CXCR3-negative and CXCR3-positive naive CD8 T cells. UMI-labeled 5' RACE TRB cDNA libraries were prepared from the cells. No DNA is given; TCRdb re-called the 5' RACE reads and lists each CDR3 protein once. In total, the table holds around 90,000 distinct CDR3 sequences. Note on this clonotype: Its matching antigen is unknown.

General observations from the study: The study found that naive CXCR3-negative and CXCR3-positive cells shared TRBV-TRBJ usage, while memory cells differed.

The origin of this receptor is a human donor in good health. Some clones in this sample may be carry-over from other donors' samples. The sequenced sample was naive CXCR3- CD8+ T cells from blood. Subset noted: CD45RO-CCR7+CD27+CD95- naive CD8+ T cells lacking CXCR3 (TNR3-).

The CDR3 spells CASSLMTGDGYTF. The rearrangement uses TRBV7-9 and TRBJ1-2; TCRdb names TRBD1, which stays unverified in the absence of DNA. This CDR3 spans 13 amino acids. The germline gives CDR1 SEHNR, CDR2 FQNEAQ (reference sequence).